A single sample gave rise to the 32 T cell receptor beta chains below, sequenced in a study of cytomegalovirus exposure and HLA in healthy donors. The PCR was carried out with 60 Vbeta primers and 13 Jbeta primers. The repertoire was sequenced with immunoSEQ multiplex PCR; TCRdb's copy has only in-frame clones and lacks some. The data show around 120,000 clones, roughly 80% seen once. The source material was PBMCs. The receptors here all came from a man aged 30 to 39 in good health and CMV-seronegative.

This sequence joins TRBV5-1 and TRBJ1-2, with 7 bases matching TRBD1. The CDR3 loop spans 12 amino acids. Trimming cost V 5 bases and J 9 bases; bases outside gene matches: 7. Germline loops: CDR1 SGHRS, CDR2 YFSETQ. The CDR3 nucleotides are TGCGCCAGCAGTGACAGGGAACCACGCTACACCTTC. It specifies CASSDREPRYTF.

The CDR3, as DNA: TGTGCCAGCAGCTATACAGGGATGCGACTCGGAACCGGGGAGCTGTTTTTT. Translated, it gives CASSYTGMRLGTGELFF. The rearrangement links TRBV5-6 to TRBJ2-2; a weak D match, TRBD1 (6 bases). Deletions cut 3 bases from V and 5 bases from J, with 20 bases between. CDR1 is SGHDT and CDR2 is YYEEEE in the germline V gene. The CDR3 is 17 residues long.

The rearrangement joins TRBV10-3 to TRBJ1-2, with 9 bases aligning to TRBD1. The V gene end was trimmed by 7 bases and the J gene end by 3 bases; junction bases not matched to a gene: 6. This CDR3 is 14 amino acids long. Germline assignment: CDR1 ENHRY and CDR2 SYGVKD. Here the CDR3 DNA reads TGTGCCATCAAGGGACAGGGAGGGGACTATGGCTACACCTTC. Translated: CAIKGQGGDYGYTF.

This clone turned up a few times. V is TRBV2 and J is TRBJ2-1; TRBD2 matches at 14 bases. Trimming at V came to 10 bases and at J to 0 bases, leaving 5 bases not matched to a gene. From germline, CDR1 is SNHLY and CDR2 FYNNEI. This CDR3 has 16 amino acids. The CDR3 sequence: CATRGLAGGSYNEQFF. The DNA of the CDR3 is TGTGCCACCCGCGGACTAGCGGGAGGCTCCTACAATGAGCAGTTCTTC.

The chain couples TRBV5-1 to TRBJ2-3; 10 bases fit TRBD2. Trimming removed 2 bases from V and 0 bases from J; junction bases left unmatched: 12. The CDR3 covers 19 residues. CDR1 is SGHRS, CDR2 YFSETQ, per germline. The CDR3 region is CASSLSGRALRSSTDTQYF. The CDR3 DNA is TGCGCCAGCAGCTTAAGCGGGAGGGCCCTTCGGAGTAGCACAGATACGCAGTATTTT.

This clone was observed a single time. The chain is built from TRBV7-9 and TRBJ2-5; 7 bases align to TRBD1. The CDR3 sequence is 15 residues long. V was pared by 1 base and J by 1 base, with 3 bases of the junction left unmatched. Looked up from germline, CDR1 is SEHNR and CDR2 is FQNEAQ (reference sequence). In nucleotides, the CDR3 is TGTGCCAGCAGCTTAGGAGGGGACAGCCAAGAGACCCAGTACTTC. Its protein is CASSLGGDSQETQYF.

The rearrangement uses TRBV6-1 and TRBJ2-1; D is perhaps TRBD1 (6 bases). CDR3 length: 15 amino acids. The V gene's germline CDR1 is MNHNS and CDR2 SASEGT. Trimming removed 7 bases from V and 0 bases from J, with 13 bases in between. CDR3 region: CASTGQSSSYNEQFF. The CDR3 nucleotides are TGTGCCAGCACCGGACAGTCAAGCTCCTACAATGAGCAGTTCTTC.

J is TRBJ1-1 and V is TRBV13; D remains ambiguous. This CDR3 spans 15 amino acids. The ends were cut back, 5 bases at V and 0 bases at J, with 13 bases in the middle. Per germline, CDR1 PRHDT and CDR2 FYEKMQ (reference sequence). CDR3 bases: TGTGCCAGCAGCCCGGACCGAGGGATGAACACTGAAGCTTTCTTT. Translated: CASSPDRGMNTEAFF.

V usage is TRBV30 and J usage is TRBJ2-2; 7 nucleotides agree with TRBD1. V lost 0 bases and J lost 5; bases outside the gene matches: 6. CDR1 and CDR2 (germline): GTSNPN, SVGIG (reference sequence). The CDR3 is 15 amino acids. The CDR3 region is CAWSVYRGNTGELFF. The CDR3 coding sequence is TGTGCCTGGAGTGTGTACAGGGGAAATACCGGGGAGCTGTTTTTT.

The chain joins TRBV4-1 to TRBJ2-7; D is possibly TRBD2 (6 bases). The CDR3 has 16 amino acids. The germline gives CDR1 MGHRA, CDR2 YSYEKL. V lost 0 bases to trimming and J lost 0 bases, with 12 bases between them. CDR3 amino acids: CASSQEDGGSSYEQYF. The CDR3 bases are TGCGCCAGCAGCCAAGAAGACGGGGGAAGCTCCTACGAGCAGTACTTC.

The rearrangement links TRBV5-1 to TRBJ1-1, with D tentatively TRBD1 (6 bases). Trimming cost V 4 bases and J 3 bases, with 13 bases left between them. Germline assignment: CDR1 SGHRS and CDR2 YFSETQ. The CDR3 is 14 residues long. The CDR3 is CASSLRGGDTEAFF. In DNA form, the CDR3 reads TGCGCCAGCAGCCTCAGGGGAGGGGACACTGAAGCTTTCTTT. The full variable domain, with the rest looked up from reference TRBV5-1 and TRBJ1-1, is KAGVTQTPRYLIKTRGQQVTLSCSPISGHRSVSWYQQTPGQGLQFLFEYFSETQRNKGNFPGRFSGRQFSNSRSEMNVSTLELGDSALYLCASSLRGGDTEAFFGQGTRLTVV.

V gene TRBV30 combines with J gene TRBJ1-4; D gene uncertain. V dropped 2 bases and J dropped 7 bases, with 8 bases sitting between them. Germline lookup yields CDR1 GTSNPN and CDR2 SVGIG (reference sequence). The CDR3 covers 12 residues. The CDR3 DNA reads TGTGCCTGGAGTTATGGGAGTGAAAAACTGTTTTTT. Translation: CAWSYGSEKLFF. The variable domain in full, with the rest retrieved from reference TRBV30 and TRBJ1-4, is SQTIHQWPATLVQPVGSPLSLECTVEGTSNPNLYWYRQAAGRGLQLLFYSVGIGQISSEVPQNLSASRPQDRQFILSSKKLLLSDSGFYLCAWSYGSEKLFFGSGTQLSVL.

This chain connects TRBV27 to TRBJ1-6; D unclear. Looked up from germline, CDR1 is MNHEY and CDR2 is SMNVEV (reference sequence). The V gene lost 5 bases and the J gene lost 4 bases, with 12 bases spanning the gap. The CDR3 totals 15 residues. Written as DNA, the CDR3 is TGTGCCAGCAGTACCCGAGAGGGTTATAATTCACCCCTCCACTTT. As protein: CASSTREGYNSPLHF.

The sample holds one count of this clone. The chain couples TRBV28 to TRBJ1-5; a weak D match, TRBD1 (6 bases). CDR1 is MDHEN and CDR2 is SYDVKM in the germline V gene. This CDR3 contains 14 residues. Trimming shortened V by 5 bases and J by 3 bases, and 11 bases separated the two germline ends. The CDR3 is CASSRQVANQPQHF. In nucleotides, the CDR3 is TGTGCCAGCAGTAGACAGGTTGCCAATCAGCCCCAGCATTTT.

This chain uses TRBV28 with TRBJ1-2; maybe TRBD1 (5 bases). The CDR3 consists of 15 residues. Germline CDR1 is MDHEN and CDR2 is SYDVKM. V lost 1 base, J lost 9 bases, and 18 bases lay in between. CDR3 coding DNA: TGTGCCAGCAGTTTATCCTCCCGACAGCTAGTTCGCTACACCTTC. Its protein is CASSLSSRQLVRYTF.

The chain carries TRBV6-4 and TRBJ2-3; D is undetermined. Trimming stripped 4 bases from V and 1 base from J, with 15 bases between. This CDR3 is built from 16 residues. Germline assignment: CDR1 MRHNA and CDR2 SNTAGT. The CDR3 protein is CASSASLSPGTDTQYF. The CDR3 bases are TGTGCCAGCAGTGCCTCTCTTTCGCCAGGCACAGATACGCAGTATTTT.

This chain joins TRBV25-1 and TRBJ2-7, with D uncertain. The CDR3 has 13 residues. Trimming left V 3 bases short and J 4 bases short, with 10 bases between. Germline assignment: CDR1 MGHDK and CDR2 SYGVNS. CDR3 sequence reads: CASSDPESYEQYF. CDR3 nucleotides: TGTGCCAGCAGTGATCCGGAGTCGTACGAGCAGTACTTC.

V is TRBV7-9 and J is TRBJ1-1; 8 positions match TRBD1. CDR1 SEHNR and CDR2 FQNEAQ come from the germline V gene (reference sequence). The CDR3 extends over 13 amino acids. V was clipped by 3 bases and J by 11 bases; unmatched bases: 8. The CDR3, as DNA: TGTGCCAGCAGCTTCGGACAGGGCGGTCGGGCTTTCTTT. It codes for CASSFGQGGRAFF.

The chain recombines TRBV6-5 with TRBJ1-1; a possible D gene is TRBD1 (5 bases). V was pared by 5 bases and J by 2 bases, with 12 bases between. This CDR3 has 14 amino acids. CDR1 is MNHEY, CDR2 SVGAGI, per germline. The DNA of the CDR3 is TGTGCCAGCAGTCCCCGACAGCCTAACACTGAAGCTTTCTTT. This gives the protein CASSPRQPNTEAFF.

This clone is labeled as large (0.1 to 1%). This chain connects TRBV6-6 to TRBJ2-7; D is perhaps TRBD2 (6 bases). Trimming pared 0 bases from V and 2 bases from J, leaving 11 bases between. The CDR3 runs to 15 residues. Germline CDR1 is MNHNY and CDR2 is SVGAGI (reference sequence). CDR3 sequence reads: CASSYSIAVTYEQYF. CDR3 DNA sequence: TGTGCCAGCAGTTACTCTATAGCGGTCACCTACGAGCAGTACTTC.

This sequence joins TRBV6-4 and TRBJ2-1; 8 nucleotides match TRBD2. Looked up from germline, CDR1 is MRHNA and CDR2 is SNTAGT. V lost 4 bases and J lost 4; bases outside the gene matches: 12. The CDR3 has 17 residues. The CDR3 bases are TGTGCCAGCAGTGTAGTGGCGGGGGGCTCGGTTTACAATGAGCAGTTCTTC. Translating gives CASSVVAGGSVYNEQFF.

J is TRBJ2-7 and V is TRBV25-1; weak D call: TRBD1 (5 bases). This CDR3 has 12 amino acids. Trimming took off 8 bases at V and 1 base at J, with 9 bases between the two ends. Germline-derived CDR1 and CDR2 are MGHDK and SYGVNS. CDR3 loop: CASGAVSYEQYF. CDR3 DNA: TGTGCCAGCGGGGCGGTATCCTACGAGCAGTACTTC.

The chain joins TRBV5-4 to TRBJ1-1; D perhaps matches TRBD1 (5 bases). Germline V gene sequence: CDR1 SGHNT, CDR2 YYREEE (reference sequence). The CDR3 is made up of 15 amino acids. V was pared by 3 bases and J by 0 bases, with 12 bases between. CDR3 sequence (DNA): TGTGCCAGCAGCTCGACACAGGAATTGAACACTGAAGCTTTCTTT. Protein product: CASSSTQELNTEAFF.

The V gene is TRBV5-6, the J gene TRBJ2-7, with 12 bases aligning to TRBD1. Losses at the gene ends were 0 bases for V and 7 bases for J; bases not matched to a gene: 5. The CDR3 is 15 residues long. CDR1 is SGHDT and CDR2 is YYEEEE in the germline V gene. The CDR3 loop reads CASSLGDRGRGEQYF. The DNA for the CDR3 is TGTGCCAGCAGCTTGGGGGACAGGGGGCGAGGGGAGCAGTACTTC.

This rearrangement joins TRBV13 to TRBJ1-1, with 7 positions matching TRBD1. The CDR3 contains 13 residues. Losses at the gene ends were 5 bases for V and 11 bases for J; bases not matched to a gene: 11. CDR1 and CDR2 from the germline V gene are PRHDT and FYEKMQ (reference sequence). CDR3 bases: TGTGCCAGCAGCCCAGTGAGGGGGCGGATGGCTTTCTTT. Translating it yields CASSPVRGRMAFF.

V and J are TRBV28 and TRBJ2-7; no clear D. With 4 bases removed from V and 2 bases from J, the gap between germline ends came to 12 bases. Germline CDR1 is MDHEN and CDR2 is SYDVKM. The CDR3 is 14 amino acids. CDR3 sequence reads: CASSYPTIPYEQYF. CDR3 DNA: TGTGCCAGCAGTTACCCGACAATCCCCTACGAGCAGTACTTC.

The chain uses TRBV9 and TRBJ2-2; D is possibly TRBD2 (5 bases). Germline V gene data show CDR1 as SGDLS and CDR2 as YYNGEE. V was clipped by 0 bases and J by 5 bases, with 14 bases between them. The CDR3 length is 16 residues. In DNA, the CDR3 is TGTGCCAGCAGCGTAGAGGCCACCCGGAGGACCGGGGAGCTGTTTTTT. It is translated as CASSVEATRRTGELFF. Complete variable domain (other parts from reference TRBV9 and TRBJ2-2): DSGVTQTPKHLITATGQRVTLRCSPRSGDLSVYWYQQSLDQGLQFLIQYYNGEERAKGNILERFSAQQFPDLHSELNLSSLELGDSALYFCASSVEATRRTGELFFGEGSRLTVL.

V gene TRBV5-8 combines with J gene TRBJ2-7, with a weak D call TRBD1 (6 bases). In germline, CDR1 is SGHTS, CDR2 YDEGEE. This CDR3 contains 16 residues. V dropped 5 bases and J dropped 0 bases, with 18 bases sitting between them. CDR3 loop: CASSLRPDRHSYEQYF. The CDR3 DNA sequence: TGTGCCAGCAGTCTCCGCCCGGACAGACACTCCTACGAGCAGTACTTC.

The rearrangement joins TRBV19 to TRBJ2-5; D is ambiguous. Germline values: CDR1 LNHDA, CDR2 SQIVND (reference sequence). The CDR3 runs to 15 residues. The V end was cut by 3 bases, the J end by 4 bases, with 15 bases between. For the CDR3, the DNA is TGTGCCAGTAGTATCGGAGCCACCGGCCGAGAGACCCAGTACTTC. As protein: CASSIGATGRETQYF.

Regarding this clone: Germline is not matched at one junction end, which may reflect a read error. The chain has TRBV29-1 and TRBJ1-4; no reliable D call. The CDR3 is made up of 12 amino acids. Germline CDR1 and CDR2: SQVTM and ANQGSEA. The CDR3 sequence is CSVENRYGKPFF. CDR3 bases: TGCAGCGTTGAAAATCGATACGGGAAACCGTTTTTT. The whole variable domain, filled in from reference TRBV29-1 and TRBJ1-4, reads SAVISQKPSRDICQRGTSLTIQCQVDSQVTMMFWYRQQPGQSLTLIATANQGSEATYESGFVIDKFPISRPNLTFSTLTVSNMSPEDSSIYLCSVENRYGKPFFGSGTQLSVL.

V usage is TRBV5-1 and J usage is TRBJ1-1; 7 positions agree with TRBD1. Germline CDR1 SGHRS, CDR2 YFSETQ. There are 15 residues in the CDR3. Trimming cost V 1 base and J 6 bases; bases outside gene matches: 9. The CDR3 spells CASSLIPTGQAEAFF. The CDR3 DNA sequence: TGCGCCAGCAGCTTGATACCGACAGGGCAGGCTGAAGCTTTCTTT.

This rearrangement joins TRBV19 to TRBJ1-5; 7 nucleotides line up with TRBD1. In germline, CDR1 is LNHDA, CDR2 SQIVND (reference sequence). The ends lost 3 bases at V and 5 bases at J; junction bases unmatched: 7. The CDR3 length is 15 residues. CDR3 in DNA: TGTGCCAGTAGTATGGTGAAGGGGGCTCATCAGCCCCAGCATTTT. Protein product: CASSMVKGAHQPQHF.